This T cell receptor (beta chain) appears in the sequencing data of a study of T cell repertoires in cytomegalovirus infection. Across the whole study: In public TCR beta signatures, there were indications of both CMV infection and matching HLA type.

TCRdb re-called the reads through MiXCR, storing one row per CDR3 protein. This sample has just under 500,000 distinct CDR3 sequences, with around 30% found just once. Comments on this clonotype: The target antigen is unknown.

The CDR3 is made up of 15 amino acids. Looked up from germline, CDR1 is MNHEY and CDR2 is SMNVEV (reference sequence). V was clipped by 5 bases and J by 6 bases, with 20 bases between them. This material consisted of cultured PBMCs, taken from culture after CMV antigen stimulation. The V call is TRBV27, the J call TRBJ2-7; D is uncertain. This sequence originates from a human donor in good health (CMV status not recorded). Some clones in this sample may be carry-over from other donors' samples. CDR3 bases: TGTGCCAGCAGTCCCCCGGGTGGCAGGTTCAGCGAGCAGTACGTC. Residues: CASSPPGGRFSEQYV.